A single sample gave rise to the 30 T cell receptor beta chains below, sequenced in a study of shared clonotypes between healthy human individuals. Repertoires were generated with immunoSEQ multiplex PCR, while TCRdb's copy carries only in-frame clones and drops some. The table includes approximately 510,000 clones, 60% to 85% detected once. Sample: PBMCs. These receptors came from a woman aged 40 to 50 in good health. Some clones in this sample may be carry-over from other donors' samples.

As for this clone: This sample also contains other DNA sequences that code for the same CDR3. The rearrangement uses TRBV11-2 and TRBJ2-5, with no clear D. This CDR3 comprises 11 residues. With 3 bases removed from V and 5 bases from J, the gap between germline ends came to 4 bases. The germline CDR1 and CDR2 sequences are SGHAT and FQNNGV. For the CDR3, the DNA is TGTGCCAGCAGCTTGTCTGAGACCCAGTACTTC. Amino acids: CASSLSETQYF.

V is TRBV5-8 and J is TRBJ2-7; TRBD1 matches at 7 bases. The germline CDR1 and CDR2 sequences are SGHTS and YDEGEE. The CDR3 is 14 residues long. J gave up 1 base and V 4 bases, and 5 bases lay outside the gene matches. The CDR3 here is CASSKTGVSYEQYF. CDR3 DNA: TGTGCCAGCAGCAAAACAGGGGTTTCCTACGAGCAGTACTTC.

The rearrangement links TRBV18 to TRBJ1-2; D gene ambiguous. Germline V gives CDR1 KGHSH, CDR2 LQKENI. V was shortened by 6 bases and J by 7 bases, with 24 bases between the two germline ends. There are 16 residues in the CDR3. The CDR3: CASSSLTTPLGVGYTF. CDR3 coding DNA: TGTGCCAGCTCCTCCCTGACGACTCCTCTCGGTGTTGGCTACACCTTC.

The gene calls are TRBV7-2 and TRBJ1-2; possible D gene TRBD1, 6 bases. The germline gives CDR1 SGHTA, CDR2 FQGNSA. The CDR3 contains 14 residues. Trimming shortened V by 0 bases and J by 7 bases, and 12 bases separated the two germline ends. CDR3 region: CASSLASGTPGYTF. The CDR3 DNA follows: TGTGCCAGCAGCTTAGCGTCGGGGACACCTGGCTACACCTTC.

The V gene is TRBV29-1, the J gene TRBJ2-5; the match to TRBD2 covers 7 bases. This CDR3 is built from 12 residues. The V gene end was trimmed by 7 bases and the J gene end by 0 bases; junction bases not matched to a gene: 2. Germline values: CDR1 SQVTM, CDR2 ANQGSEA. For the CDR3, the DNA is TGCAGCGCCGGGACTAACCAAGAGACCCAGTACTTC. It yields the protein CSAGTNQETQYF.

The chain carries TRBV6-1 and TRBJ2-7; 12 bases agree with TRBD2. This CDR3 has 15 residues. Germline V gene sequence: CDR1 MNHNS, CDR2 SASEGT. The J segment lost 0 bases and the V segment lost 6 bases, leaving 3 bases of the junction unmatched. CDR3 in amino acids: CASRRTSGDSYEQYF. CDR3 coding DNA: TGTGCCAGCAGGCGGACTAGCGGGGACTCCTACGAGCAGTACTTC.

This clone was picked up a small number of times. V gene TRBV19 combines with J gene TRBJ2-7; 11 nucleotides align to TRBD2. Germline V gives CDR1 LNHDA, CDR2 SQIVND (reference sequence). V lost 10 bases to trimming and J lost 5 bases; unmatched junction nucleotides: 10. The CDR3 runs to 14 residues. In nucleotides, the CDR3 is TGTGCCACTAGACTACTAGCGGGAGCGCACGAGCAGTACTTC. Translation: CATRLLAGAHEQYF. The whole variable domain, remainder taken from reference TRBV19 and TRBJ2-7, is DGGITQSPKYLFRKEGQNVTLSCEQNLNHDAMYWYRQDPGQGLRLIYYSQIVNDFQKGDIAEGYSVSREKKESFPLTVTSAQKNPTAFYLCATRLLAGAHEQYFGPGTRLTVT.

In this sample, this clone turned up once. The V gene is TRBV6-6, the J gene TRBJ2-1; a possible D gene is TRBD2 (5 bases). From germline, CDR1 is MNHNY and CDR2 SVGAGI (reference sequence). V lost 3 bases and J lost 6, with 12 bases in between. The CDR3 runs 14 residues. The CDR3 loop reads CASSYRGSGNEQFF. The DNA for the CDR3 is TGTGCCAGCAGTTATCGCGGCAGCGGCAATGAGCAGTTCTTC.

The rearrangement joins TRBV10-2 to TRBJ2-7; TRBD2 matches at 8 bases. The germline V gene encodes CDR1 WSHSY and CDR2 SAAADI. V shed 3 bases and J 0 bases; nucleotides not matched to a gene: 10. The CDR3 is 17 amino acids. The CDR3 protein is CASSDPTSGPFSYEQYF. CDR3 DNA sequence: TGCGCCAGCAGTGACCCTACTAGCGGACCCTTCTCCTACGAGCAGTACTTC.

The chain couples TRBV6-1 to TRBJ1-1, with 9 bases lining up with TRBD1. Looked up from germline, CDR1 is MNHNS and CDR2 is SASEGT. The CDR3 runs 14 residues. V gave up 3 bases and J gave up 10 bases; unmatched junction bases: 9. CDR3 bases: TGTGCCAGCAGTGAGACCGGGACAGGGTGGGGAGCTTTCTTT. This gives the protein CASSETGTGWGAFF.

This clone was recorded once. V and J are TRBV7-2 and TRBJ2-7, with a tentative D call TRBD2 (6 bases). Germline CDR1 reads SGHTA; CDR2 reads FQGNSA. The CDR3 loop spans 14 amino acids. V lost 5 bases, J lost 6 bases, and 17 bases lay in between. DNA for the CDR3: TGTGCCAGCAGCGGGACTGTCTCCTTGGGCGAGCAGTACTTC. Translation gives CASSGTVSLGEQYF.

The chain couples TRBV5-1 to TRBJ2-7; TRBD1 agrees at 10 bases. The V and J ends lost 7 bases and 0 bases, in that order; junction bases with no gene match: 7. The CDR3 has 15 amino acids. Germline values: CDR1 SGHRS, CDR2 YFSETQ. The CDR3 reads CASGLGTGDSYEQYF. CDR3 sequence (DNA): TGCGCCAGCGGACTTGGGACAGGGGACTCCTACGAGCAGTACTTC.

This clone appeared a single time. The genes are TRBV4-3 and TRBJ2-1; 8 bases are a match to TRBD2. Trimming took 0 bases from V and 6 from J; bases not matched to a gene: 10. Germline loops: CDR1 LGHNA, CDR2 YSLEER. CDR3 length equals 17 residues. In DNA, the CDR3 is TGCGCCAGCAGCCAAGATCGTGGAGTAGCGGGGCGCAATGAGCAGTTCTTC. As protein: CASSQDRGVAGRNEQFF.

This clone was seen many times. The chain links TRBV7-3 to TRBJ1-1, with TRBD1 matching 7 bases. CDR1 is SGHTA and CDR2 is FQGTGA in the germline V gene. CDR3 size: 13 residues. V dropped 4 bases and J dropped 5; count of bases not matched to a gene: 4. The CDR3 nucleotides are TGTGCCAGCAGCTCGGACAGGCGGACTGAAGCTTTCTTT. As protein: CASSSDRRTEAFF.

The chain couples TRBV5-1 to TRBJ2-5; D is ambiguous. The ends were cut back, 0 bases at V and 2 bases at J, with 11 bases in the middle. The germline V gene has CDR1 SGHRS and CDR2 YFSETQ. The length of the CDR3 is 15 residues. The CDR3 nucleotides read TGCGCCAGCAGCTTGGGACTCGCTACTCAAGAGACCCAGTACTTC. Protein: CASSLGLATQETQYF.

The V gene is TRBV4-1, the J gene TRBJ1-2; a weak D match, TRBD1 (5 bases). Trimming removed 0 bases at V and 1 base at J, with 15 bases between. Germline assignment: CDR1 MGHRA and CDR2 YSYEKL. The CDR3 is 17 amino acids. The CDR3 region has the DNA TGCGCCAGCAGCCAAGATTCGCGGACACATAATAACTATGGCTACACCTTC. It specifies CASSQDSRTHNNYGYTF.

The chain links TRBV29-1 to TRBJ2-2; D call uncertain. This CDR3 has 14 residues. Trimming took 7 bases from V and 6 from J, leaving 18 bases between them. Germline CDR1 is SQVTM and CDR2 is ANQGSEA. The CDR3 protein is CSAKISPVAGELFF. In nucleotides, the CDR3 is TGCAGCGCCAAGATTTCGCCGGTCGCCGGGGAGCTGTTTTTT.

The chain combines TRBV28 with TRBJ2-3, with unresolved D. Trimming took 2 bases from V and 3 from J, leaving 6 bases between them. Per the germline V gene, CDR1 is MDHEN and CDR2 is SYDVKM. CDR3 length: 13 residues. The CDR3 reads CASSLLQTDTQYF. The CDR3 DNA reads TGTGCCAGCAGTTTACTACAGACAGATACGCAGTATTTT.

This clone was picked up one time. The CDR3 spells CASRAGDSTYEQYF. The CDR3 nucleotides read TGTGCCAGTAGAGCAGGAGACAGCACCTACGAGCAGTACTTC. This chain links TRBV19 with TRBJ2-7; D possibly corresponds to TRBD1 (5 bases). Per germline, CDR1 LNHDA and CDR2 SQIVND (reference sequence). Trimming cost V 6 bases and J 2 bases, with 14 bases left between them. The CDR3 consists of 14 residues.

The chain carries TRBV7-2 and TRBJ2-1, with TRBD1 matching over 9 bases. J lost 3 bases, V lost 5 bases, and 5 bases had no gene match. CDR3 length: 15 amino acids. Germline CDR1 is SGHTA and CDR2 is FQGNSA. The chain's CDR3 is CASSRGQGNYNEQFF. In nucleotides, the CDR3 is TGTGCCAGCAGCCGTGGACAGGGGAACTACAATGAGCAGTTCTTC.

The V gene is TRBV4-2, the J gene TRBJ2-6; 7 bases line up with TRBD2. Trimming took 0 bases from V and 0 from J; bases not matched to a gene: 5. CDR1 LGHNA and CDR2 YNFKEQ come from the germline V gene. This CDR3 contains 18 residues. The CDR3 sequence: CASSQDRLALSGANVLTF. The CDR3 DNA follows: TGTGCCAGCAGCCAAGATCGACTAGCCCTCTCTGGGGCCAACGTCCTGACTTTC.

This clone has only a few counts. The rearrangement joins TRBV6-6 to TRBJ1-2; the D gene is possibly TRBD1 (5 bases). Germline-derived CDR1 and CDR2 are MNHNY and SVGAGI (reference sequence). The CDR3 covers 15 residues. Trimming took off 7 bases at V and 6 bases at J, with 21 bases between the two ends. The CDR3 DNA reads TGTGCCAGCAACCTGGGACGGCCGTCTTCGGATGGCTACACCTTC. It codes for CASNLGRPSSDGYTF.

This clone was recorded once. This chain joins TRBV27 and TRBJ2-2; TRBD1 matches 10 bases. CDR3 length equals 17 residues. Germline trimming cut 6 bases from V and 7 bases from J; bases unmatched to any gene: 14. The germline CDR1 and CDR2 sequences are MNHEY and SMNVEV (reference sequence). The DNA of the CDR3 is TGTGCCAGCAGCTTTACCGGGACAGGGGACCGAAACGGGGAGCTGTTTTTT. It yields the protein CASSFTGTGDRNGELFF.

The chain links TRBV10-2 to TRBJ2-3, with 10 positions matching TRBD2. The CDR3 spans 15 residues. Germline V gene data show CDR1 as WSHSY and CDR2 as SAAADI. After removal of 6 bases from V and 1 base from J, the junction contained 4 bases not matched to a gene. CDR3 protein: CASRATSGGTDTQYF. Here the CDR3 DNA reads TGCGCCAGCAGAGCCACTAGCGGGGGCACAGATACGCAGTATTTT.

This clone was counted once. This chain connects TRBV27 to TRBJ1-4; maybe TRBD1 (5 bases). CDR3 length: 15 amino acids. Per the germline V gene, CDR1 is MNHEY and CDR2 is SMNVEV (reference sequence). With 5 bases removed from V and 7 bases from J, the gap between germline ends came to 17 bases. The CDR3 DNA reads TGTGCCAGCAGTCGGGACCTTTTGCGACGTGAAAAACTGTTTTTT. Residues: CASSRDLLRREKLFF.

The rearrangement uses TRBV5-1 and TRBJ2-5; D is uncertain. The CDR3 covers 12 residues. Trimming shortened V by 4 bases and J by 5 bases, and 9 bases separated the two germline ends. CDR1 SGHRS and CDR2 YFSETQ come from the germline V gene. The CDR3 nucleotides are TGCGCCAGCAGCCGGACCGGGGAGACCCAGTACTTC. This gives the protein CASSRTGETQYF.

The chain couples TRBV5-1 to TRBJ2-1, with D unresolved. Germline V lookup: CDR1 SGHRS, CDR2 YFSETQ. The CDR3 has 15 amino acids. With 3 bases removed from V and 0 bases from J, the gap between germline ends came to 10 bases. Here the CDR3 reads CASSSVRSSYNEQFF. The DNA for the CDR3 is TGCGCCAGCAGCTCCGTCAGGAGCTCCTACAATGAGCAGTTCTTC.

V gene TRBV6-1 combines with J gene TRBJ2-7; 10 bases match TRBD1. Unmatched junction bases numbered 2, after V lost 6 bases and J lost 3 bases. This CDR3 is 13 amino acids long. Germline V gene lookup returns CDR1 MNHNS and CDR2 SASEGT. CDR3 DNA sequence: TGTGCCAGCAGGGGGACAGGGGACTACGAGCAGTACTTC. As protein: CASRGTGDYEQYF.

V usage is TRBV5-4 and J usage is TRBJ2-3; D call uncertain. The germline V gene has CDR1 SGHNT and CDR2 YYREEE (reference sequence). Between the trimmed V and J ends, which lost 4 bases and 2 bases, there was a span of 8 bases. The CDR3 contains 13 residues. CDR3 coding DNA: TGTGCCAGCAGCCTATCATCCACAGATACGCAGTATTTT. Encoded protein: CASSLSSTDTQYF.

The rearrangement joins TRBV4-3 to TRBJ2-7; 8 bases fit TRBD1. The trim removed 3 bases at V and 0 bases at J, leaving 7 bases unmatched. Germline values: CDR1 LGHNA, CDR2 YSLEER. The CDR3 length is 16 residues. Written as DNA, the CDR3 is TGCGCCAGCAGCCAGGACAGGGACGAGGTCTCCTACGAGCAGTACTTC. It encodes CASSQDRDEVSYEQYF.